This TCR beta chain stems from a study of response to subunit inactivated influenza vaccine. Findings of the study overall: Every seasonal influenza vaccination brings in few new T cells, the authors suggested.

TCRdb re-called the RT-PCR reads through MiXCR, storing one row per CDR3 protein. Counted here are 550,000 to 600,000 distinct CDR3 sequences, about an eighth occurring once; the ten biggest clones make up about a tenth. This clonotype was seen only a few times. What it binds is not known. V lost 7 bases to trimming and J lost 8 bases; unmatched junction nucleotides: 6. The CDR3 spans 13 residues. Germline-derived CDR1 and CDR2 are MDHEN and SYDVKM. This chain joins TRBV28 and TRBJ2-4, with TRBD1 matching 9 bases. Material: PBMCs from blood, obtained on the day of vaccination. The clonotype originates from a man aged 45 to 65 who received an inactivated influenza vaccine. DNA for the CDR3: TGTGCCAGCACTCCGGGACAGGGTTACATTCAGTACTTC. The encoded protein is CASTPGQGYIQYF. The full variable domain, in which reference TRBV28 and TRBJ2-4 provide the parts outside the CDR3, is DVKVTQSSRYLVKRTGEKVFLECVQDMDHENMFWYRQDPGLGLRLIYFSYDVKMKEKGDIPEGYSVSREKKERFSLILESASTNQTSMYLCASTPGQGYIQYFGAGTRLSVL.